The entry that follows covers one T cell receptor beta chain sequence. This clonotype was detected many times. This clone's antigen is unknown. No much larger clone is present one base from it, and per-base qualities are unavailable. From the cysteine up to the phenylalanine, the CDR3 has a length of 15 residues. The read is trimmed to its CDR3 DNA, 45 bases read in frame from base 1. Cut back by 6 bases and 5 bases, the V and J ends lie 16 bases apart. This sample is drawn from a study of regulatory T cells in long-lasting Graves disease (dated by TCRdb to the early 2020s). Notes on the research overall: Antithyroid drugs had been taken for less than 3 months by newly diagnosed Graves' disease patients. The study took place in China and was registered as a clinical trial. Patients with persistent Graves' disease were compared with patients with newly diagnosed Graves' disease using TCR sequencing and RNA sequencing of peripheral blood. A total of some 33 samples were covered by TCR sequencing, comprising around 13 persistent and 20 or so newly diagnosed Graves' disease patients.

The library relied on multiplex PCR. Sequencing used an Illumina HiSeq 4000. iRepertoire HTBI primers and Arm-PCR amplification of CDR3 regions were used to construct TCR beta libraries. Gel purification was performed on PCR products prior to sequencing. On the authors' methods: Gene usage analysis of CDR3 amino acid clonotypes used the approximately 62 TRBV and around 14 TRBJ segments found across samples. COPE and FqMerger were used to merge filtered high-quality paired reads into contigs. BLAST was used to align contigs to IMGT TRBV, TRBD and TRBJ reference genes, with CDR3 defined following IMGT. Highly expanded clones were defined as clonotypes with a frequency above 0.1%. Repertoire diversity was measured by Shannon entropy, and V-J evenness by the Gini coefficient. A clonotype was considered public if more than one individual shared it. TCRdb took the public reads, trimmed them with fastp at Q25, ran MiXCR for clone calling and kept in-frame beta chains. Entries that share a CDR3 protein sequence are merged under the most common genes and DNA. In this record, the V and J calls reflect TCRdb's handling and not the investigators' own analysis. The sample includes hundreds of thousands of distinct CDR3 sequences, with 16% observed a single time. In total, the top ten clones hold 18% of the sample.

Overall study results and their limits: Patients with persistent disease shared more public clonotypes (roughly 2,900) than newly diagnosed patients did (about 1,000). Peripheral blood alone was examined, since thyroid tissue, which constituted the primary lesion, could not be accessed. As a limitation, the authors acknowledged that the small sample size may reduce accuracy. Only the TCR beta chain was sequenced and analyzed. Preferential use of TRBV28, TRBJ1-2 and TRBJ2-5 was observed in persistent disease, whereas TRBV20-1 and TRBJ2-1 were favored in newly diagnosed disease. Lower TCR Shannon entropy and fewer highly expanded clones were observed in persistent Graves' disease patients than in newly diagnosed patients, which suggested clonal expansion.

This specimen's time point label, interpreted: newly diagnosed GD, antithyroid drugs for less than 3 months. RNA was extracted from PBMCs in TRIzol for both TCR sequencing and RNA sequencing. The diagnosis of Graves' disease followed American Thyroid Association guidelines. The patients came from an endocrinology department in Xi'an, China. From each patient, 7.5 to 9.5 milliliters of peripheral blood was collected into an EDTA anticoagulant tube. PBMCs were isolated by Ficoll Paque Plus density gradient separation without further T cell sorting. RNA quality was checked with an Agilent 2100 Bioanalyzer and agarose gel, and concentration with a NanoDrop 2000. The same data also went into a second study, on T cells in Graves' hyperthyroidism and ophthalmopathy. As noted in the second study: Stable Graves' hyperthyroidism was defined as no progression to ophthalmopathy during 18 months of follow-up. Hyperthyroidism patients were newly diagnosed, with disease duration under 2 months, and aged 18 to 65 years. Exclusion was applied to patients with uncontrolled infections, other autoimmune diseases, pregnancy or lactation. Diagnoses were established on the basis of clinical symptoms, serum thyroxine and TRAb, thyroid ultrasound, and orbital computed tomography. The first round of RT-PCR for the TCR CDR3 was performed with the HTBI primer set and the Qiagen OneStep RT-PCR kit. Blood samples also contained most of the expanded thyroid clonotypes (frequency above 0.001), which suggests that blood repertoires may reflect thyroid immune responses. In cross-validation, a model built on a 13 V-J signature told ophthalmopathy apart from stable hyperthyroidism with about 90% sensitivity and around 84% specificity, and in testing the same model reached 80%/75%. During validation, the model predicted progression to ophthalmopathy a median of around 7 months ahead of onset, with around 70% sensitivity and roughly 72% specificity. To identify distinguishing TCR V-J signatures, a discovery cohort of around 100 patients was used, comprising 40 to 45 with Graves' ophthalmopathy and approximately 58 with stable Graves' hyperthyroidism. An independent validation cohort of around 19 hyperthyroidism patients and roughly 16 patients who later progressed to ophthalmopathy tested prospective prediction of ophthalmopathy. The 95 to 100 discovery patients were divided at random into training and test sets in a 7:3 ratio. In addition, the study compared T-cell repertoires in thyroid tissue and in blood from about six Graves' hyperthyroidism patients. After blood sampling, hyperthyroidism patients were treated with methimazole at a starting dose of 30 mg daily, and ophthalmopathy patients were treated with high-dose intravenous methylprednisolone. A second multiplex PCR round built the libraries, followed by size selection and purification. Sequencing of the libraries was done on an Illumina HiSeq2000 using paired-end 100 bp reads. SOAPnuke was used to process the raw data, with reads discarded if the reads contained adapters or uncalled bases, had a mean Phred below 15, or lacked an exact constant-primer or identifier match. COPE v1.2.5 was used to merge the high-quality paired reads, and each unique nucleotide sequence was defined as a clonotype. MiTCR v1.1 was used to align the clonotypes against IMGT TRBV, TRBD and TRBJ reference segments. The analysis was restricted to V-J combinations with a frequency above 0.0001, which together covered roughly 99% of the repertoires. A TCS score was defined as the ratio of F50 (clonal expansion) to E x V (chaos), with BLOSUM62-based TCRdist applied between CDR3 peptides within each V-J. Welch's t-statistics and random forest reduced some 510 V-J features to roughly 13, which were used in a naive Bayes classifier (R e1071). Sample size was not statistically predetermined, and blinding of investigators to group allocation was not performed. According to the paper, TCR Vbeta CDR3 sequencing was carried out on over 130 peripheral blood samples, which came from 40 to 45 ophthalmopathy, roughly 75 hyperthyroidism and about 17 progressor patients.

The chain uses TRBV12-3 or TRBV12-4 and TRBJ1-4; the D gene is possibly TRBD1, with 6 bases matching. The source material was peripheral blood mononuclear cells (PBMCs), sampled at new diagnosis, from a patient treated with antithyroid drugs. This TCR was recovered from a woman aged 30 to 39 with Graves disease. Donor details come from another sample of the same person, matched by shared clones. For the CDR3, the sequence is CASSMTGTPNEKLFF. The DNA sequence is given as TGTGCCAGCAGCATGACCGGGACACCAAATGAAAAACTGTTTTTT.